These 17 T cell receptor beta chains originate from one sample sequenced in a study of OX40 agonist ivuxolimab in advanced cancers. Libraries were prepared by immunoSEQ multiplex PCR; TCRdb keeps only in-frame clonotypes and omits some of them. The sample holds over 100,000 clones, about 93% seen once. The sequenced sample was CD4+ or CD8+ T cells sorted from blood, obtained in a trial of the OX40 agonist ivuxolimab. These receptors all come from an adult with an advanced solid tumor such as melanoma, head and neck, liver or kidney cancer.

The genes are TRBV18 and TRBJ2-3; TRBD2 is a possible D gene (6 bases). CDR1 KGHSH and CDR2 LQKENI come from the germline V gene. CDR3 length: 15 amino acids. The V end was cut by 6 bases, the J end by 0 bases, with 13 bases between. In nucleotides, the CDR3 is TGTGCCAGCTCGGGACTTTATCTGAGCACAGATACGCAGTATTTT. The encoded protein is CASSGLYLSTDTQYF.

The genes are TRBV29-1 and TRBJ1-1, with 7 positions matching TRBD1. Germline CDR1 is SQVTM and CDR2 is ANQGSEA. This CDR3 has 13 residues. J lost 1 base, V lost 5 bases, and 4 bases had no gene match. The CDR3: CSVSGTANTEAFF. Here the CDR3 DNA reads TGCAGCGTTTCCGGGACAGCGAACACTGAAGCTTTCTTT.

This chain uses TRBV5-4 with TRBJ2-5, with D perhaps assigned TRBD1 or TRBD2 (5 bases each). The CDR3 spans 15 residues. V shed 5 bases and J shed 0 bases, with 14 bases lying between them. CDR1 is SGHNT, CDR2 YYREEE, per germline (reference sequence). CDR3 DNA: TGTGCCAGCAGTGGGGGTGTTAGGTACCAAGAGACCCAGTACTTC. It translates to CASSGGVRYQETQYF.

The chain employs TRBV10-1 and TRBJ2-1, with D perhaps matching TRBD2 (5 bases). Trimming left V 6 bases short and J 7 bases short, with 13 bases between. This CDR3 contains 13 residues. Germline assignment: CDR1 WNHNN and CDR2 SYGVQD (reference sequence). The CDR3, as DNA: TGCGCCAGCAGCCCCACAACTAGGAATGAGCAGTTCTTC. Protein product: CASSPTTRNEQFF.

The V gene is TRBV5-1, the J gene TRBJ1-1; D is unclear. Germline V lookup: CDR1 SGHRS, CDR2 YFSETQ. V gave up 0 bases and J gave up 0 bases, with 9 bases separating them. The CDR3 extends over 15 amino acids. The CDR3 loop is CASSLASTLNTEAFF. CDR3 coding DNA: TGCGCCAGCAGCTTGGCCAGCACACTGAACACTGAAGCTTTCTTT.

The DNA for the CDR3 is TGTGCCAGCAGCCAAGTAACAGGTCTTCATGGCTACACCTTC. Its translation is CASSQVTGLHGYTF. This chain joins TRBV4-2 and TRBJ1-2, with D perhaps TRBD1 (5 bases). Trimming took 1 base from V and 6 from J, leaving 12 bases between them. CDR1 is LGHNA, CDR2 YNFKEQ, per germline. CDR3 size: 14 residues.

The CDR3 coding sequence is TGTGCCAGCTCACCACGCGAAGTAGCGGGGGAGCAAGAGACCCAGTACTTC. It is translated as CASSPREVAGEQETQYF. The rearrangement uses TRBV18 and TRBJ2-5; TRBD2 aligns across 9 bases. From germline, CDR1 is KGHSH and CDR2 LQKENI. V was pared by 1 base and J by 2 bases, with 8 bases of the junction left unmatched. The CDR3 length is 17 residues. The variable domain in full, completed from reference TRBV18 and TRBJ2-5, reads NAGVMQNPRHLVRRRGQEARLRCSPMKGHSHVYWYRQLPEEGLKFMVYLQKENIIDESGMPKERFSAEFPKEGPSILRIQQVVRGDSAAYFCASSPREVAGEQETQYFGPGTRLLVL.

The chain is built from TRBV6-6 and TRBJ2-7; TRBD1 aligns across 7 bases. Germline V CDR1 and CDR2: MNHNY, SVGAGI (reference sequence). Trimming removed 5 bases from V and 1 base from J; junction bases left unmatched: 5. The CDR3 extends over 14 amino acids. The CDR3 reads CASSRTGGSYEQYF. The CDR3 nucleotides are TGTGCCAGCAGTCGGACAGGTGGATCCTACGAGCAGTACTTC.

The chain combines TRBV7-9 with TRBJ2-5, with TRBD2 as a possible D gene (6 bases). Germline loops: CDR1 SEHNR, CDR2 FQNEAQ (reference sequence). V was pared by 2 bases and J by 1 base, with 17 bases between. CDR3 size: 17 residues. Here the CDR3 DNA reads TGTGCCAGCAGCTTATCCCTGGGGGGATCCCCCCAAGAGACCCAGTACTTC. This encodes CASSLSLGGSPQETQYF.

The chain carries TRBV6-6 and TRBJ2-3, with 14 nucleotides matching TRBD2. CDR3 size: 15 residues. CDR1 MNHNY and CDR2 SVGAGI come from the germline V gene (reference sequence). The V segment lost 7 bases and the J segment 5 bases; nucleotides outside the gene matches: 5. The CDR3 nucleotides are TGTGCCAGCAACCGACTAGCGGGGGGGCAAGATACGCAGTATTTT. Protein product: CASNRLAGGQDTQYF.

This clone was observed once. V is TRBV7-2 and J is TRBJ1-2; D gene unclear. Germline CDR1 reads SGHTA; CDR2 reads FQGNSA. The CDR3 contains 14 residues. Trimming left V 1 base short and J 7 bases short, with 13 bases between. CDR3 region: CASSLEGKVGGYTF. The CDR3 coding sequence is TGTGCCAGCAGCTTAGAGGGCAAGGTCGGTGGCTACACCTTC.

The chain combines TRBV4-1 with TRBJ2-2, with no clear D. The V gene's germline CDR1 is MGHRA and CDR2 YSYEKL. This CDR3 has 14 amino acids. V was shortened by 0 bases and J by 5 bases, with 7 bases between the two germline ends. The CDR3 reads CASSQDRVTGELFF. In nucleotides, the CDR3 is TGCGCCAGCAGCCAAGATCGGGTTACCGGGGAGCTGTTTTTT.

The chain carries TRBV6-5 and TRBJ1-1; D is ambiguous. Trimming left V 4 bases short and J 9 bases short, with 9 bases between. The CDR3 is made up of 11 amino acids. CDR1 MNHEY and CDR2 SVGAGI come from the germline V gene. The CDR3 protein is CASSSGYQAFF. The CDR3 nucleotides read TGTGCCAGCAGTTCGGGGTATCAAGCTTTCTTT.

This sequence joins TRBV7-2 and TRBJ2-2; D unresolved. Germline V gene data show CDR1 as SGHTA and CDR2 as FQGNSA. The CDR3 length is 14 residues. The germline V and J ends were trimmed by 1 base and 1 base, with 4 bases remaining between them. CDR3 coding DNA: TGTGCCAGCAGCTTAGAAGGGAACACCGGGGAGCTGTTTTTT. Its translation: CASSLEGNTGELFF. The variable domain in full, completed from reference TRBV7-2 and TRBJ2-2, reads GAGVSQSPSNKVTEKGKDVELRCDPISGHTALYWYRQSLGQGLEFLIYFQGNSAPDKSGLPSDRFSAERTGGSVSTLTIQRTQQEDSAVYLCASSLEGNTGELFFGEGSRLTVL.

The chain links TRBV9 to TRBJ2-5; 15 bases match TRBD2. This CDR3 comprises 18 residues. V lost 4 bases to trimming and J lost 5 bases; unmatched junction nucleotides: 12. The germline gives CDR1 SGDLS, CDR2 YYNGEE. The CDR3 loop is CASSPRTSGRAHGETQYF. The CDR3 nucleotides read TGTGCCAGCAGCCCCCGGACTAGCGGGAGGGCCCACGGCGAGACCCAGTACTTC.

The J gene is TRBJ2-7, the V gene TRBV11-3, with 9 bases identical to TRBD1. CDR1 is SGHNT, CDR2 YENEEA, per germline. This CDR3 spans 15 amino acids. V lost 3 bases to trimming and J lost 6 bases; unmatched junction nucleotides: 9. The CDR3 is CASSLGSGQGFEQYF. CDR3 DNA sequence: TGTGCCAGCAGCTTGGGATCGGGACAGGGTTTCGAGCAGTACTTC.

This chain uses TRBV5-1 with TRBJ2-1; a weak D match, TRBD1 (6 bases). Looked up from germline, CDR1 is SGHRS and CDR2 is YFSETQ. Trimming took 4 bases from V and 5 from J, leaving 10 bases between them. The CDR3 sequence is 13 residues long. The CDR3 loop reads CASSPGQNNEQFF. The CDR3 nucleotides are TGCGCCAGCAGCCCAGGACAGAACAATGAGCAGTTCTTC.